Below, 21 T cell receptor beta chains from the same sample are listed, as sequenced in a study of T cells in Graves' hyperthyroidism and ophthalmopathy. Template material for amplifying TCR beta CDR3 regions consisted of RNA transcripts. HTBI primers were the set used in a first-round RT-PCR of the TCR CDR3. TCRdb itself ran the multiplex PCR reads through MiXCR, one entry per CDR3 protein. Of about 360,000 distinct CDR3 sequences in the sample, more than 20% were seen once. Sequences were obtained from blood. Receptor source: a man in his fifties or sixties with Graves' hyperthyroidism.

This clonotype has only a few counts. The chain couples TRBV27 to TRBJ2-7; TRBD2 might be the D (6 bases). This CDR3 comprises 14 residues. CDR1 MNHEY and CDR2 SMNVEV come from the germline V gene (reference sequence). With 6 bases removed from V and 1 base from J, the gap between germline ends came to 13 bases. CDR3 coding DNA: TGTGCCAGCAGACCCCGGGCGGGATCCTACGAGCAGTACTTC. Its protein is CASRPRAGSYEQYF.

The chain couples TRBV29-1 to TRBJ1-4, with no clear D. Germline loops: CDR1 SQVTM, CDR2 ANQGSEA. V lost 2 bases to trimming and J lost 0 bases, with 7 bases between them. The CDR3 runs 14 residues. The CDR3 here is CSVEIQATNEKLFF. CDR3 DNA sequence: TGCAGCGTTGAAATTCAGGCAACTAATGAAAAACTGTTTTTT. The full variable domain, its missing parts supplied by reference TRBV29-1 and TRBJ1-4, is SAVISQKPSRDICQRGTSLTIQCQVDSQVTMMFWYRQQPGQSLTLIATANQGSEATYESGFVIDKFPISRPNLTFSTLTVSNMSPEDSSIYLCSVEIQATNEKLFFGSGTQLSVL.

The chain is built from TRBV10-2 and TRBJ2-5; D possibly uses TRBD1 or TRBD2 (5 bases each). The V and J ends lost 3 bases and 13 bases respectively, with 21 bases between them. Germline V gene sequence: CDR1 WSHSY, CDR2 SAAADI. The CDR3 is 14 residues long. The CDR3 protein is CASSESGRARDGYF. The CDR3 DNA follows: TGCGCCAGCAGTGAATCGGGCAGAGCCAGGGACGGGTACTTC.

The V gene is TRBV29-1, the J gene TRBJ2-7; D is perhaps TRBD1 (5 bases). The CDR3 has 11 residues. The V gene's germline CDR1 is SQVTM and CDR2 ANQGSEA. The V and J ends lost 8 bases and 7 bases respectively, with 15 bases between them. CDR3 sequence: CSSAGNDEQYF. CDR3 DNA sequence: TGCAGCTCCGCAGGGAACGATGAGCAGTACTTC.

This clonotype appeared a few times. The chain is built from TRBV30 and TRBJ1-3, with no clear D. CDR1 GTSNPN and CDR2 SVGIG come from the germline V gene (reference sequence). V lost 8 bases and J lost 4, with 9 bases in between. The CDR3 extends over 11 amino acids. CDR3 in DNA: TGTGCCCTGGGAAGAGGAAACACCATATATTTT. Its translation: CALGRGNTIYF.

The J gene is TRBJ2-5, the V gene TRBV11-1, with D perhaps TRBD2 (6 bases). With 6 bases removed from V and 2 bases from J, the gap between germline ends came to 19 bases. CDR3 length: 16 amino acids. Germline V gene sequence: CDR1 SGHAT, CDR2 FQDESV (reference sequence). Here the CDR3 reads CASSEGTGLFQETQYF. The CDR3 nucleotides are TGTGCCAGCAGTGAAGGGACCGGACTATTTCAAGAGACCCAGTACTTC.

This clonotype has more than one count but fewer than ten. The rearrangement joins TRBV7-9 to TRBJ1-1; the D is unclear. Trimming took 0 bases from V and 5 from J, leaving 10 bases between them. The CDR3 is 14 amino acids. Germline loops: CDR1 SEHNR, CDR2 FQNEAQ (reference sequence). The chain's CDR3 is CASSLAWGGTEAFF. CDR3 in DNA: TGTGCCAGCAGCTTAGCCTGGGGAGGTACTGAAGCTTTCTTT. The complete variable domain, with remaining parts taken from reference TRBV7-9 and TRBJ1-1, reads DTGVSQNPRHKITKRGQNVTFRCDPISEHNRLYWYRQTLGQGPEFLTYFQNEAQLEKSRLLSDRFSAERPKGSFSTLEIQRTEQGDSAMYLCASSLAWGGTEAFFGQGTRLTVV.

This clonotype was detected a few times. V usage is TRBV12-3 or TRBV12-4 and J usage is TRBJ2-6; 8 bases are shared with TRBD1. This CDR3 has 19 residues. V shed 7 bases and J 0 bases; nucleotides not matched to a gene: 14. The CDR3 DNA sequence: TGTGCCAGCACCCTTAGGGGGACAGGACAGGCCTCTGGGGCCAACGTCCTGACTTTC. This gives the protein CASTLRGTGQASGANVLTF.

This chain links TRBV29-1 with TRBJ2-3; D gene uncertain. V shed 6 bases and J shed 2 bases, with 9 bases lying between them. The CDR3 spans 12 residues. The germline CDR1 and CDR2 sequences are SQVTM and ANQGSEA. CDR3 sequence (DNA): TGCAGCGTCCTATGGTACACAGATACGCAGTATTTT. As protein: CSVLWYTDTQYF.

This clonotype was counted ten times or more. This sequence joins TRBV6-1 and TRBJ1-1, with a weak D call TRBD1 (6 bases). Per the germline V gene, CDR1 is MNHNS and CDR2 is SASEGT. The ends were cut back, 8 bases at V and 5 bases at J, with 18 bases in the middle. This CDR3 is built from 14 residues. This chain's CDR3 is CASCRGTGRTEAFF. CDR3 DNA sequence: TGTGCCAGCTGCAGGGGAACCGGACGAACTGAAGCTTTCTTT.

This clonotype was seen at least ten times. The J gene is TRBJ2-3, the V gene TRBV28; D is ambiguous. The CDR3 consists of 12 residues. Germline lookup yields CDR1 MDHEN and CDR2 SYDVKM. The V and J ends lost 2 bases and 6 bases respectively, with 6 bases between them. CDR3 amino acids: CASSLRADTQYF. The CDR3 DNA reads TGTGCCAGCAGTTTAAGGGCGGATACGCAGTATTTT.

The chain has TRBV6-2 or TRBV6-3 and TRBJ2-1; D unclear. Looked up from germline, CDR1 is MNHEY and CDR2 is SVGEGT. V was cut by 6 bases and J by 9 bases, with 15 bases left in between. The CDR3 loop spans 13 amino acids. For the CDR3, the DNA is TGTGCCAGCAGCCGAACCGCCCCTATTGAGCAGTTCTTC. Its translation is CASSRTAPIEQFF.

There are many counts of this clonotype. The V and J genes are TRBV18 and TRBJ2-1; D possibly corresponds to TRBD1 (6 bases). The CDR3 extends over 12 amino acids. The V gene's germline CDR1 is KGHSH and CDR2 LQKENI. Between the trimmed V and J ends, which lost 6 bases and 7 bases, there was a span of 10 bases. CDR3 sequence: CASSGAFNEQFF. DNA for the CDR3: TGTGCCAGCTCGGGGGCTTTTAATGAGCAGTTCTTC.

This clonotype came up a few times. V and J are TRBV24-1 and TRBJ1-1; possible D gene TRBD1, 6 bases. Germline CDR1 and CDR2: KGHDR and SFDVKD. Between the trimmed V and J ends, which lost 3 bases and 4 bases, there was a span of 14 bases. The CDR3 spans 15 residues. This CDR3 reads CATSDPGGGSTEAFF. The CDR3 DNA follows: TGTGCCACCAGTGATCCCGGAGGGGGGAGCACTGAAGCTTTCTTT.

This clonotype showed up just a few times. This chain uses TRBV19 with TRBJ2-7; no reliable D call. Germline V gene sequence: CDR1 LNHDA, CDR2 SQIVND (reference sequence). The CDR3 has 13 residues. Trimming removed 8 bases at V and 3 bases at J, with 14 bases between. CDR3 bases: TGTGCCAGTTCGGGCGGAGTCAGCTACGAGCAGTACTTC. Translating it yields CASSGGVSYEQYF.

The rearrangement uses TRBV5-6 and TRBJ1-4; D uncertain. The ends were cut back, 4 bases at V and 6 bases at J, with 10 bases in the middle. CDR3 length equals 13 residues. Germline V gene lookup returns CDR1 SGHDT and CDR2 YYEEEE. Here the CDR3 DNA reads TGTGCCAGCAGCATTGGTCAGGATGAAAAACTGTTTTTT. Protein product: CASSIGQDEKLFF.

This clonotype was recorded many times. The gene calls are TRBV2 and TRBJ2-1; D ambiguous. V lost 9 bases to trimming and J lost 3 bases, with 9 bases between them. The germline gives CDR1 SNHLY, CDR2 FYNNEI. This CDR3 has 12 amino acids. The CDR3 region has the DNA TGTGCCAGTAGACAAGACTACAATGAGCAGTTCTTC. This sequence encodes CASRQDYNEQFF. The whole variable domain, filled in from reference TRBV2 and TRBJ2-1, reads EPEVTQTPSHQVTQMGQEVILRCVPISNHLYFYWYRQILGQKVEFLVSFYNNEISEKSEIFDDQFSVERPDGSNFTLKIRSTKLEDSAMYFCASRQDYNEQFFGPGTRLTVL.

The chain links TRBV11-3 to TRBJ2-1; 11 bases fit TRBD1. Germline V gene data show CDR1 as SGHNT and CDR2 as YENEEA. Losses at the gene ends were 5 bases for V and 9 bases for J; bases not matched to a gene: 6. The CDR3 consists of 14 residues. This CDR3 reads CASSRDRGEGEQFF. CDR3 coding DNA: TGTGCCAGCAGCCGGGACAGGGGGGAGGGTGAGCAGTTCTTC.

This clonotype occurred many times. The chain employs TRBV27 and TRBJ2-5; tentatively, D is TRBD1 (5 bases). Trimming took 0 bases from V and 5 from J, leaving 10 bases between them. The CDR3 runs 14 residues. CDR1 MNHEY and CDR2 SMNVEV come from the germline V gene (reference sequence). CDR3 amino acids: CASSLSRARETQYF. The CDR3 DNA reads as TGTGCCAGCAGTTTATCCAGGGCCAGGGAGACCCAGTACTTC.

A single count supports this clonotype. A clone one base away is much larger, so this may be a read error. The CDR3 does not end in the conserved phenylalanine or tryptophan, so this is likely a read error. The chain links TRBV29-1 to TRBJ1-1; D is possibly TRBD1 (5 bases). The CDR3 spans 12 residues. Between the trimmed V and J ends, which lost 4 bases and 8 bases, there was a span of 14 bases. The germline gives CDR1 SQVTM, CDR2 ANQGSEA. The CDR3 loop reads CSVGSGHSEAFL. CDR3 nucleotides: TGCAGCGTTGGCTCCGGACACTCCGAAGCTTTCCTT.

The chain joins TRBV27 to TRBJ1-2; TRBD1 is a possible D gene (6 bases). The CDR3 extends over 14 amino acids. From germline, CDR1 is MNHEY and CDR2 SMNVEV (reference sequence). V shed 6 bases and J shed 5 bases, with 16 bases lying between them. Written as DNA, the CDR3 is TGTGCCAGCAGACCTTCAGTGGGGGCGTATGGCTACACCTTC. It is translated as CASRPSVGAYGYTF.